Presented here are 9 T cell receptor beta chains from one specimen sequenced in a study of vaccination and CD4 T cells after COVID-19. No antigen has been assigned to these receptors. Sequencing of cultured CD4+ T cell DNA used the Oncomine TCR Beta short-read assay. TCRdb reprocessed the PCR reads via MiXCR and lists one record per CDR3 protein. The profile shows around 19,000 distinct CDR3 sequences, about 56% of them singletons. Described treatment: approximately nine-day PBMC culture with coronavirus spike peptide pools or control peptides (ViraFEST assay). Specimen: CD4+ T cells from blood, cultured in vitro. The receptors stem from a human donor who had recovered from COVID-19.

The J gene is TRBJ1-6, the V gene TRBV12-3 or TRBV12-4; D is unclear. This CDR3 contains 13 residues. V was trimmed by 3 bases and J by 6 bases, leaving 6 bases between them. The CDR3 is CASSFTLNSPLHF. Written as DNA, the CDR3 is TGTGCCAGCAGTTTCACCCTTAATTCACCCCTCCACTTT.

J is TRBJ1-2 and V is TRBV6-1, with TRBD1 matching over 10 bases. J was trimmed by 4 bases and V by 6 bases; bases with no gene match: 11. The CDR3 has 16 residues. The germline V gene has CDR1 MNHNS and CDR2 SASEGT. In nucleotides, the CDR3 is TGTGCCAGCAGACCGATAGCCGGGACAGGGGCCTATGGCTACACCTTC. This encodes CASRPIAGTGAYGYTF.

This clonotype has only a few counts. The V and J genes are TRBV6-2 or TRBV6-3 and TRBJ1-1; the D is unclear. The CDR3 consists of 14 residues. Trimming pared 2 bases from V and 0 bases from J, leaving 7 bases between. CDR1 and CDR2 from the germline V gene are MNHEY and SVGEGT. This CDR3 reads CASSYEDLNTEAFF. The CDR3 bases are TGTGCCAGCAGTTACGAAGACCTGAACACTGAAGCTTTCTTT.

The chain recombines TRBV30 with TRBJ1-5; tentative D call: TRBD1 (5 bases). Germline CDR1 is GTSNPN and CDR2 is SVGIG (reference sequence). CDR3 size: 14 residues. V was clipped by 4 bases and J by 3 bases, with 13 bases between them. This CDR3 is CAWTGGLANQPQHF. The CDR3 bases are TGTGCCTGGACTGGGGGGTTAGCCAATCAGCCCCAGCATTTT.

Worth noting for this clonotype: Its ends do not fully match the called genes, so a read error is possible. The chain carries TRBV20-1 and TRBJ2-7; D may be TRBD2 (6 bases). In germline, CDR1 is DFQATT, CDR2 SNEGSKA (reference sequence). The CDR3 has 15 residues. The CDR3 region has the DNA TGCAGTGCGGCACGAAGGCGGGATCTCTCCTACGAGCAGCACTTC. This gives the protein CSAARRRDLSYEQHF.

The rearrangement uses TRBV19 and TRBJ2-3; 7 bases align to TRBD1. This CDR3 comprises 14 residues. Germline-derived CDR1 and CDR2 are LNHDA and SQIVND (reference sequence). Germline trimming cut 6 bases from V and 7 bases from J; bases unmatched to any gene: 10. DNA of the CDR3: TGTGCCAGTAGCCAGGGGGATCCAGGGAATACGCAGTATTTT. Encoded protein: CASSQGDPGNTQYF.

CDR3 amino acids: CASSLTVQGTEAFF. In nucleotides, the CDR3 is TGCGCCAGCAGCTTGACGGTCCAGGGAACTGAAGCTTTCTTT. This chain connects TRBV5-1 to TRBJ1-1; D might be TRBD1 (5 bases). Trimming shortened V by 1 base and J by 5 bases, and 12 bases separated the two germline ends. CDR1 and CDR2 (germline): SGHRS, YFSETQ. CDR3 length equals 14 residues.

This chain joins TRBV7-3 and TRBJ1-6, with TRBD1 as a possible D gene (6 bases). V was shortened by 4 bases and J by 7 bases, with 8 bases between the two germline ends. The V gene's germline CDR1 is SGHTA and CDR2 FQGTGA. CDR3 length: 13 residues. CDR3 amino acids: CASSYRANSPLHF. The CDR3 bases are TGTGCCAGCAGCTACAGGGCAAATTCACCCCTCCACTTT. The full variable domain, with the rest looked up from reference TRBV7-3 and TRBJ1-6, is GAGVSQTPSNKVTEKGKYVELRCDPISGHTALYWYRQSLGQGPEFLIYFQGTGAADDSGLPNDRFFAVRPEGSVSTLKIQRTERGDSAVYLCASSYRANSPLHFGNGTRLTVT.

The chain joins TRBV11-3 to TRBJ1-5; D remains unclear. Trimming shortened V by 1 base and J by 10 bases, and 14 bases separated the two germline ends. This CDR3 contains 14 residues. CDR1 and CDR2 (germline): SGHNT, YENEEA. The CDR3 loop reads CASSLGGTGKPQHF. For the CDR3, the DNA is TGTGCCAGCAGCTTAGGTGGAACGGGTAAACCCCAGCATTTT.